These T cell receptor beta chains were read from a single sample in a study of response to subunit inactivated influenza vaccine. Each CDR3 protein gets one entry after TCRdb re-called the RT-PCR reads with MiXCR. The sample has over 750,000 distinct CDR3 sequences, approximately 21% seen once. The sample here was PBMCs from blood, taken about 5 days after vaccination. These receptors were taken from a man aged 50 or older who received an inactivated influenza vaccine. Both conserved end residues are part of each CDR3. The D gene is left open where the match is weak. The size field is filled for only some rows; it gives once, few, many or a size class.

>17|few|TRBV4-2|TRBJ2-1|TRBD2
CASSQERAGASYNEQFF
TGTGCCAGCAGCCAAGAGAGAGCGGGGGCCTCCTACAATGAGCAGTTCTTC
>15|few|TRBV24-1|TRBJ2-1|TRBD1
CATSDGTGNIDEQFF
TGTGCCACCAGTGACGGGACAGGGAATATCGATGAGCAGTTCTTC
>13|.|TRBV15|TRBJ2-5|.
CATSREFQETQYF
TGTGCCACCAGCAGAGAATTTCAAGAGACCCAGTACTTC
>14|few|TRBV6-5|TRBJ1-1|.
CASSYSGGVTEAFF
TGTGCCAGCAGTTACTCCGGGGGGGTGACTGAAGCTTTCTTT
>15|.|TRBV5-1|TRBJ2-1|TRBD2
CASSTSGGDYNEQFF
TGCGCCAGCAGCACTAGCGGGGGGGACTACAATGAGCAGTTCTTC
>16|.|TRBV6-2/TRBV6-3|TRBJ2-5|TRBD1
CASSYSGTGGRSPQYF
TGTGCCAGCAGTTACAGCGGGACAGGGGGCCGCAGTCCCCAGTACTTC
>13|.|TRBV12-3/TRBV12-4|TRBJ1-2|TRBD1
CASSYRGLYGYTF
TGTGCCAGCAGTTACAGGGGATTGTATGGCTACACCTTC
>15|.|TRBV6-1|TRBJ1-1|.
CASSIRMGAYTEAFF
TGTGCCAGCAGTATTCGGATGGGGGCTTACACTGAAGCTTTCTTT
>13|few|TRBV29-1|TRBJ1-5|TRBD1
CSVGTGGGQPQHF
TGCAGCGTCGGGACAGGGGGCGGTCAGCCCCAGCATTTT
>15|.|TRBV5-1|TRBJ2-7|TRBD2
CASSPVGGSSYEQYF
TGCGCCAGCAGCCCCGTCGGCGGGAGCTCCTACGAGCAGTACTTC
>13|.|TRBV14|TRBJ2-1|.
CASSQGRRGEQFF
TGTGCCAGCAGCCAAGGACGCCGAGGGGAGCAGTTCTTC
>17|few|TRBV4-2|TRBJ2-3|TRBD2
CASSQEGLAGGPDTQYF
TGTGCCAGCAGCCAAGAAGGACTAGCGGGGGGGCCAGATACGCAGTATTTT
>13|.|TRBV6-1|TRBJ2-3|.
CARPATSTDTQYF
TGTGCCAGGCCTGCTACTAGCACAGATACGCAGTATTTT
>13|.|TRBV11-2|TRBJ2-5|.
CASSQTRRETQYF
TGTGCCAGCAGCCAAACCAGGAGGGAGACCCAGTACTTC
>17|.|TRBV28|TRBJ2-7|TRBD2
CASWTGTSGRAGYEQYF
TGTGCCAGTTGGACCGGGACTAGCGGGAGGGCCGGCTACGAGCAGTACTTC
>15|few|TRBV5-1|TRBJ2-1|.
CASSESGAPRNEQFF
TGCGCCAGCAGCGAGTCAGGGGCACCTCGGAATGAGCAGTTCTTC
>14|few|TRBV6-1|TRBJ1-2|TRBD1
CASTNDRGHHGYTF
TGTGCCAGCACAAACGACAGGGGACACCATGGCTACACCTTC
>15|few|TRBV20-1|TRBJ2-5|.
CSARDQRGVGETQYF
TGCAGTGCTAGAGATCAGCGCGGGGTAGGAGAGACCCAGTACTTC
>14|few|TRBV20-1|TRBJ2-7|.
CSALDQGGGREQYF
TGCAGTGCTCTCGACCAGGGAGGAGGACGCGAGCAGTACTTC
>14|.|TRBV20-1|TRBJ2-7|.
CSARGTQRHYEQYF
TGCAGTGCTAGGGGGACCCAGAGGCACTACGAGCAGTACTTC
>19|.|TRBV27|TRBJ2-6|.
CASSLTGVGPRRKANVLTF
TGTGCCAGCAGTTTAACGGGGGTAGGGCCCCGTAGGAAGGCCAACGTCCTGACTTTC
>13|few|TRBV6-2/TRBV6-3|TRBJ1-1|.
CASSYTGKTEAFF
TGTGCCAGCAGTTACACCGGAAAGACTGAAGCTTTCTTT
>13|.|TRBV12-3/TRBV12-4|TRBJ2-7|.
CASSPWVGSEQYF
TGTGCCAGCAGCCCCTGGGTTGGTTCTGAGCAGTACTTC
>16|.|TRBV7-8|TRBJ2-7|.
CASSLGGWGAAYEQYF
TGTGCCAGCAGCTTAGGCGGTTGGGGGGCGGCTTACGAGCAGTACTTC
>16|.|TRBV4-1|TRBJ2-1|.
CASSPNTWGFGNEQFF
TGCGCCAGCAGCCCGAATACTTGGGGTTTTGGGAATGAGCAGTTCTTC
>11|.|TRBV7-8|TRBJ2-7|.
CASSAPGEQYF
TGTGCCAGCAGCGCCCCCGGCGAGCAGTACTTC
>15|.|TRBV20-1|TRBJ1-2|.
CSARDVRGASYGYTF
TGCAGTGCTAGAGATGTTAGAGGGGCTAGCTATGGCTACACCTTC
>17|.|TRBV4-3|TRBJ2-7|.
CASSHSAVPGTRYEQYF
TGCGCCAGCAGCCACAGCGCAGTCCCCGGGACGCGATACGAGCAGTACTTC